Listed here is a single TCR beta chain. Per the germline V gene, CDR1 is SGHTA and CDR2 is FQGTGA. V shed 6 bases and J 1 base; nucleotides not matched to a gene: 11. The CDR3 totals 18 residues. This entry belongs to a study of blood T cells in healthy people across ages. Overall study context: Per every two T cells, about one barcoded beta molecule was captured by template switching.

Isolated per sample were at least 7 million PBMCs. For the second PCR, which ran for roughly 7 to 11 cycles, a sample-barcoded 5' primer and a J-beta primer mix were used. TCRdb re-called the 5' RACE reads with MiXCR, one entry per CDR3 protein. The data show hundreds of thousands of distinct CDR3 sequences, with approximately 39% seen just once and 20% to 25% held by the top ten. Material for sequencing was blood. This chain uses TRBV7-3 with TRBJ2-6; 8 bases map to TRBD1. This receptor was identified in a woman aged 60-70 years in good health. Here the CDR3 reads CASRGPRTGLSGANVLTF. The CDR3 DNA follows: TGTGCCAGCAGGGGGCCGCGGACAGGGTTATCTGGGGCCAACGTCCTGACTTTC. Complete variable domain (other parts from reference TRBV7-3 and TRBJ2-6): GAGVSQTPSNKVTEKGKYVELRCDPISGHTALYWYRQSLGQGPEFLIYFQGTGAADDSGLPNDRFFAVRPEGSVSTLKIQRTERGDSAVYLCASRGPRTGLSGANVLTFGAGSRLTVL.